This T cell receptor (beta chain) derives from a study of blood T cell repertoires in COVID-19 (dated by TCRdb to about 2020). Describing the broader study: The collaborator samples originated in the United States, Italy and Spain and spanned the acute and convalescent phases of COVID-19. The material from the prospective study consisted of cDNA or gDNA derived from T cells, B-cell-depleted T cells, or PBMCs. Sample metadata almost always included a de-identified subject ID, COVID-19 status, age in years and sex. The repertoires were released in a freely available public database intended as a resource for research on the immune response to SARS-CoV-2. The samples were drawn from two sources: the first 160 participants of the ongoing ImmuneRACE study, and over 950 subjects contributed by 6 global collaborators. Subjects who had been exposed to COVID-19, were actively infected with it, or had recovered from it provided the deeply sampled blood TCRbeta repertoires that made up the dataset. HLA class I and class II types, where available, came from metadata supplied by the sample provider rather than from assay-based typing. Here is what the overall study found, with its caveats: The amount of clinical and demographic metadata varied by source and participant and was provided uncurated.

With respect to this clone: Which antigen it targets is not known. Base qualities are missing; no much larger clone stands one base away.

TCRbeta CDR3 regions were amplified from genomic DNA using the immunoSEQ Assay, a bias-controlled multiplex PCR. Per the original workflow: The number of nucleated cells in each sample was estimated by amplification of reference gene primers within the assay. To quantify the absolute abundance of each unique TCRbeta CDR3 rearrangement, sequence reads were collapsed and filtered. For each sample, productive Simpson clonality was calculated as the square root of Simpson's diversity index over productive rearrangements. Held by TCRdb, this immuneACCESS table contains in-frame sequences only and omits some clones. Under half of the omission traces to an unresolved V gene where checked; the cause of the rest is unknown. V and J calls and clone size follow that table, whereas D and trimming were derived from the DNA. In all, the sample holds around 300,000 clones, and roughly 87% of those were seen once. The top ten hold around 1% of the sample.

The CDR3 spans 15 residues, from the cysteine through the phenylalanine. Here the CDR3 DNA is all that survives: 45 bases in frame from base 1. The germline V gene gives CDR1 as LGHNA and CDR2 as YSLEER. V is trimmed back by 1 base and J by 5 bases, and the junction contains 4 bases that no gene match accounts for. Participants in the prospective study were aged about 18 to 95 years, lived in some 24 United States geographic areas, and enrolled through a virtual design. Cohort assignment in the prospective study relied on participant-reported clinical history from a screening survey and a study questionnaire. Recovered participants in ImmuneRACE Cohort 3 were defined by two consecutive negative NP/OP PCR tests, clearance by a healthcare professional, or resolution of symptoms. In the prospective study, whole blood, serum and a nasopharyngeal or oropharyngeal swab were collected from each participant by mobile phlebotomists. Additional blood draws and questionnaires over an approximately 2-month period could optionally be provided by prospective study participants. Blood samples from the prospective study were shipped frozen or at room temperature prior to DNA extraction.

The V and J segments used are TRBV4-3 and TRBJ1-1; 10 central bases correspond to TRBD1. Input material: PBMCs or T cells enriched from blood (not recorded which). The sequence derives from a woman in her twenties or thirties who had recovered from COVID-19. The sequenced DNA is TGCGCCAGCAGCCAAGGACAGGGGGCGAGGACTGAAGCTTTCTTT. Translated, this gives CASSQGQGARTEAFF.